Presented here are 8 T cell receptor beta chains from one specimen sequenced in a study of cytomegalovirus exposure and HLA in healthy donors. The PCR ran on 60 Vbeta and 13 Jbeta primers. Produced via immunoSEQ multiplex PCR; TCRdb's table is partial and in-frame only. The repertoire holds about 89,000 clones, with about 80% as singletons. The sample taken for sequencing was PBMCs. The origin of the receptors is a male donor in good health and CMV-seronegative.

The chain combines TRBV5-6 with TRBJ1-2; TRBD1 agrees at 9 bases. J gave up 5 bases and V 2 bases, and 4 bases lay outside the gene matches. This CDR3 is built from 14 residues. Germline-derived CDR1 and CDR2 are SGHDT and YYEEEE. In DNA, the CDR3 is TGTGCCAGCAGCTTAAAGGACAGGGGTTATGGCTACACCTTC. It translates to CASSLKDRGYGYTF.

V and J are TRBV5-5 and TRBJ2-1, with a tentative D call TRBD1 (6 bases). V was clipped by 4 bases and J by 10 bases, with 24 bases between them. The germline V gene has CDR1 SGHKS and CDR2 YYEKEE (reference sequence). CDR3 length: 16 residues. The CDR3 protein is CASSMRLRDTAQEQFF. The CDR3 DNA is TGTGCCAGCAGCATGAGGCTCCGGGACACCGCGCAAGAGCAGTTCTTC.

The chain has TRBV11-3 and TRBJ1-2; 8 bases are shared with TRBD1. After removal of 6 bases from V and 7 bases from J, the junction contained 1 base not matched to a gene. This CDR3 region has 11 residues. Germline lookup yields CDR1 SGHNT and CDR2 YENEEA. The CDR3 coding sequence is TGTGCCAGCAGTACAGGGGGTGGCTACACCTTC. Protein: CASSTGGGYTF.

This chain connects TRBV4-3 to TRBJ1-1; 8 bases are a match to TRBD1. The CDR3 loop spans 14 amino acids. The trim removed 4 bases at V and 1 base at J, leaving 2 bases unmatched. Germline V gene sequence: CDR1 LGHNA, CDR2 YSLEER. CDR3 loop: CASSPGQENTEAFF. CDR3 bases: TGCGCCAGCAGCCCGGGACAGGAGAACACTGAAGCTTTCTTT.

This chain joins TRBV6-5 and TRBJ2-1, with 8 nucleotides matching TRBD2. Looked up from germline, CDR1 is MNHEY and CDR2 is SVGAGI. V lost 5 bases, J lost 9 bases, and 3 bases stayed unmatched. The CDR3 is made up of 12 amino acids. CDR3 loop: CASSTGLGEQFF. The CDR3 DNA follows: TGTGCCAGCAGTACGGGACTAGGTGAGCAGTTCTTC.

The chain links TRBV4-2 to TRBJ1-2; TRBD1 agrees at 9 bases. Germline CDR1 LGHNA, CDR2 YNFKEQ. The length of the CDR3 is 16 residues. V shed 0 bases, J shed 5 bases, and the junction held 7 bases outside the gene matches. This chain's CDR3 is CASSQEGTGGLYGYTF. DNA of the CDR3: TGTGCCAGCAGCCAAGAAGGCACAGGGGGCTTATATGGCTACACCTTC.

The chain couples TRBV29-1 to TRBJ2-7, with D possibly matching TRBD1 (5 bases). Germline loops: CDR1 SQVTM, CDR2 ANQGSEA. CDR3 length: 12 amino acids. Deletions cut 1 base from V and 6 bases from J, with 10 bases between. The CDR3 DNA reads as TGCAGCGTTGAAGTTACAAGGGGCGAGCAGTACTTC. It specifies CSVEVTRGEQYF.

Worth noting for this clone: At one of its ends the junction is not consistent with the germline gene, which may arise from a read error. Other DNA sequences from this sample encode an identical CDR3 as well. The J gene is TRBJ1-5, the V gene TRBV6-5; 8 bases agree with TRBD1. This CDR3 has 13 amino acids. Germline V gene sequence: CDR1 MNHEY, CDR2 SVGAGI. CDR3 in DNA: TGTGCCAGCAGACGGGACAGGTTTCAGCCCCAGCACTTT. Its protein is CASRRDRFQPQHF.